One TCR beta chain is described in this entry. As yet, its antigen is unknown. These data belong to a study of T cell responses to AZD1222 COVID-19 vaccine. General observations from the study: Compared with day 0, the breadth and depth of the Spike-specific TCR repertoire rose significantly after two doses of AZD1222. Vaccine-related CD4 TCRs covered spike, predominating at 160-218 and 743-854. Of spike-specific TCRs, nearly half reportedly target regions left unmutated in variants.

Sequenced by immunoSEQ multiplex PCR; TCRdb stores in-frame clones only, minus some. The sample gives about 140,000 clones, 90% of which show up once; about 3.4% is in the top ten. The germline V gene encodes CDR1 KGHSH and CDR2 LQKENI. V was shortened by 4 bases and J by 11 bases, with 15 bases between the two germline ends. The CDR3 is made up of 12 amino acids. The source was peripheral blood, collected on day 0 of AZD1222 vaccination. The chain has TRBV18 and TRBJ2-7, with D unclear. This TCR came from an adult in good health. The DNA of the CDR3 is TGTGCCAGCTCACGAGACGACTTGCAAGAGTACTTC. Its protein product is CASSRDDLQEYF.